This entry is about one T cell receptor (beta chain). Its antigen has not been determined. Base qualities were left out, and no much larger clone turns up one base away. Sample time point, as interpreted from the label and publication: newly diagnosed GD, antithyroid drugs for less than 3 months. For both TCR sequencing and RNA sequencing, RNA was extracted from PBMCs in TRIzol. Graves' disease was diagnosed according to American Thyroid Association guidelines. Patients were recruited from an endocrinology department in Xi'an, China. From each patient, 8 to 10 milliliters of peripheral blood was collected into an EDTA anticoagulant tube. Ficoll Paque Plus density gradient separation was used to isolate PBMCs, and no further T cell sorting was done. An Agilent 2100 Bioanalyzer and agarose gel were used to check RNA quality, and a NanoDrop 2000 was used to measure RNA concentration. The library came from multiplex PCR. The instrument given in TCRdb is Illumina HiSeq 4000. To build TCR beta libraries, CDR3 regions were amplified by Arm-PCR using iRepertoire HTBI primers. PCR products were gel purified before sequencing. As for how the authors treated the data: Across samples, around 62 TRBV and over 11 TRBJ segments were identified and used for gene usage analysis of CDR3 amino acid clonotypes. COPE and FqMerger were used to merge filtered high-quality paired reads into contigs. BLAST was used to align contigs to the IMGT TRBV, TRBD and TRBJ reference genes, and CDR3 was defined following IMGT. Any clonotype with a frequency above 0.1% was classified as a highly expanded clone. Repertoire diversity was measured by Shannon entropy, and V-J evenness by the Gini coefficient. A clonotype found in more than one individual was treated as public. In-frame beta chains were kept once TCRdb had trimmed the public reads at Q25 with fastp and called clones with MiXCR. For every CDR3 protein sequence, its rows merge into one entry that carries the most common genes and DNA. The V and J calls come from TCRdb's annotation, not from the publication. The table for this sample lists 360,000 or so distinct CDR3 sequences; 15% to 20% of them were counted only once. The biggest ten clones account for roughly 21% of the sample.

The entry originates in a study of regulatory T cells in long-lasting Graves disease (dated by TCRdb to the early 2020s). Study-wide context: Patients with newly diagnosed Graves' disease had been on antithyroid drugs for under 3 months. Persistent Graves' disease patients were compared with newly diagnosed Graves' disease patients by peripheral blood TCR sequencing and RNA sequencing. A total of roughly 33 samples underwent TCR sequencing: about 13 from persistent and roughly 20 from newly diagnosed Graves' disease patients. The study was conducted in China and was registered as a clinical trial. What the research found in general, with its limitations: More public clonotypes were shared among persistent patients (over 2,500) than among newly diagnosed patients (approximately 1,000). Peripheral blood alone was examined, since thyroid tissue, which constituted the primary lesion, could not be accessed. Sequencing and analysis were limited to the TCR beta chain. As a limitation, the authors acknowledged that the small sample size may reduce accuracy. Lower TCR Shannon entropy and fewer highly expanded clones were observed in persistent Graves' disease patients than in newly diagnosed patients, which suggested clonal expansion.

The same sample was also studied in work on T cells in Graves' hyperthyroidism and ophthalmopathy. As described in the second report: Stable Graves' hyperthyroidism was defined as the absence of progression to ophthalmopathy over 18 months of follow-up. Hyperthyroidism patients were newly diagnosed, had a disease duration of under 2 months, and were aged 18 to 65 years. Any patient with an uncontrolled infection, another autoimmune disease, pregnancy or lactation was excluded. Diagnoses were based on clinical symptoms, serum thyroxine and TRAb, thyroid ultrasound and orbital computed tomography. The first round of RT-PCR for the TCR CDR3 was performed with the HTBI primer set and the Qiagen OneStep RT-PCR kit. Blood samples also contained most of the expanded thyroid clonotypes (frequency above 0.001), which suggests that blood repertoires may reflect thyroid immune responses. A 13 V-J signature model separated ophthalmopathy from stable hyperthyroidism, with around 91% sensitivity and 81.08% specificity in cross-validation and 80%/75% in testing. In validation, progression to ophthalmopathy was predicted by the model with approximately 67% sensitivity and 72% to 85% specificity, a median of roughly 6 months before onset. A discovery cohort of about 95 patients, roughly 43 with Graves' ophthalmopathy and about 58 with stable Graves' hyperthyroidism, was used to find distinguishing TCR V-J signatures. Prospective prediction of ophthalmopathy was tested in an independent validation cohort of some 19 hyperthyroidism patients and 15 to 17 patients who later progressed to ophthalmopathy. The 100 or so discovery patients were randomly split 7:3 into training and test sets. Thyroid tissue and blood T-cell repertoires from over 5 Graves' hyperthyroidism patients were also compared in the study. After sampling, hyperthyroidism patients received methimazole starting at 30 mg daily, and ophthalmopathy patients received high-dose intravenous methylprednisolone. A second multiplex PCR round built the libraries, followed by size selection and purification. The libraries were sequenced on an Illumina HiSeq2000 using paired-end 100 bp reads. SOAPnuke was used to process the raw data, removing reads that contained adapters or uncalled bases, had a mean Phred below 15, or lacked an exact match to the constant primer or identifier. COPE v1.2.5 was used to merge the high-quality paired reads, and each unique nucleotide sequence was defined as a clonotype. MiTCR v1.1 was used to align the clonotypes against IMGT TRBV, TRBD and TRBJ reference segments. Analysis was restricted to V-J combinations with a frequency above 0.0001, which covered 98% to 99.2% of repertoires. A TCS score was defined as the ratio of F50 (clonal expansion) to E x V (chaos), with BLOSUM62-based TCRdist applied between CDR3 peptides within each V-J. Welch's t-statistics and random forest reduced some 510 V-J features to under 15, which were used in a naive Bayes classifier (R e1071). No statistical method was used to set the sample size in advance, and investigators knew the group allocation. TCR Vbeta CDR3 sequencing of 130 to 150 peripheral blood samples (under 45 ophthalmopathy, 75 hyperthyroidism and approximately 17 progressor patients) is reported in the paper.

Here the sequenced sample was peripheral blood mononuclear cells (PBMCs), taken at new diagnosis, from a patient treated with antithyroid drugs. The source is a young woman with Graves disease. Donor details come from another sample of the same person, matched by shared clones.

The CDR3 protein is CASGGPSGGLADTQYF. The sequenced DNA: TGTGCCAGTGGGGGCCCTAGCGGGGGGCTGGCAGATACGCAGTATTTT. The rearrangement joined TRBV19 to TRBJ2-3, with 11 junctional bases fitting TRBD2. V is cut back by 8 bases and J by 4 bases, with 11 bases in the junction unmatched. The CDR3 spans 16 residues, from the cysteine through the phenylalanine. Of the read, only the CDR3 DNA is kept; its 48 bases are in frame from base 1. The CDR1 and CDR2 encoded by the germline V gene (reference sequence) are LNHDA and SQIVND.